One sample yielded the 26 T cell receptor beta chains listed below, sequenced in a study of T cells in Graves' hyperthyroidism and ophthalmopathy. Authors of the study amplified TCR beta CDR3 regions from RNA transcripts. The study used the HTBI primer set for a first-round RT-PCR of the TCR CDR3. A single record per CDR3 protein comes from TCRdb applying MiXCR to the multiplex PCR reads. The table lists 310,000 or so distinct CDR3 sequences, approximately 15% of them singletons. Sequencing was performed on blood. These receptors were obtained from a woman aged 60-75 years with Graves' ophthalmopathy.

This chain uses TRBV10-3 with TRBJ2-1; 9 bases are a match to TRBD2. The germline gives CDR1 ENHRY, CDR2 SYGVKD. V shed 8 bases and J 3 bases; nucleotides not matched to a gene: 8. This CDR3 is 15 amino acids long. The CDR3, as DNA: TGTGCCATCGCACCCCTAGCGGGGAGCTACAATGAGCAGTTCTTC. Translated, it gives CAIAPLAGSYNEQFF.

There are many counts of this clonotype. This rearrangement joins TRBV7-9 to TRBJ2-7, with D possibly matching TRBD1 (7 bases). V lost 2 bases and J 3 bases, leaving 17 bases between the germline ends. CDR1 and CDR2 (germline): SEHNR, FQNEAQ (reference sequence). This CDR3 is 16 amino acids long. The CDR3 reads CASSLNAQGEDYEQYF. In nucleotides, the CDR3 is TGTGCCAGCAGCTTAAATGCTCAGGGGGAGGACTACGAGCAGTACTTC. Supplemented by reference TRBV7-9 and TRBJ2-7, the full variable domain reads DTGVSQNPRHKITKRGQNVTFRCDPISEHNRLYWYRQTLGQGPEFLTYFQNEAQLEKSRLLSDRFSAERPKGSFSTLEIQRTEQGDSAMYLCASSLNAQGEDYEQYFGPGTRLTVT.

This clonotype was observed many times. The J gene is TRBJ1-4, the V gene TRBV20-1; D is possibly TRBD1 (6 bases). This CDR3 comprises 12 residues. V was pared by 7 bases and J by 8 bases, with 14 bases between. Germline assignment: CDR1 DFQATT and CDR2 SNEGSKA (reference sequence). The CDR3 region has the DNA TGCAGTGGGACACAGGGTGAGGAAAAACTGTTTTTT. Amino acid sequence: CSGTQGEEKLFF.

This clonotype was picked up many times. The rearrangement links TRBV14 to TRBJ2-5, with D possibly being TRBD1 (6 bases). CDR1 is SGHDN and CDR2 is FVKESK in the germline V gene. V lost 0 bases to trimming and J lost 4 bases, with 15 bases between them. The length of the CDR3 is 16 residues. CDR3 region: CASSQDGQSPRETQYF. The CDR3 DNA is TGTGCCAGCAGCCAAGACGGACAGTCACCCAGAGAGACCCAGTACTTC. Filled out from reference TRBV14 and TRBJ2-5, the complete variable domain reads EAGVTQFPSHSVIEKGQTVTLRCDPISGHDNLYWYRRVMGKEIKFLLHFVKESKQDESGMPNNRFLAERTGGTYSTLKVQPAELEDSGVYFCASSQDGQSPRETQYFGPGTRLLVL.

This clonotype was detected ten times or more. The rearrangement joins TRBV7-9 to TRBJ1-2; D is unresolved. V was cut by 2 bases and J by 8 bases, with 15 bases left in between. Per germline, CDR1 SEHNR and CDR2 FQNEAQ (reference sequence). The CDR3 is 14 amino acids. The CDR3 nucleotides read TGTGCCAGCAGCTTAATGCTAGGCGGGGAAGGCTACACCTTC. Residues: CASSLMLGGEGYTF.

J is TRBJ1-2 and V is TRBV4-3; D gene unclear. Trimming stripped 1 base from V and 8 bases from J, with 17 bases between. CDR3 length: 15 amino acids. The germline V gene has CDR1 LGHNA and CDR2 YSLEER. The CDR3 is CASSQASYASEGYTF. In nucleotides, the CDR3 is TGCGCCAGCAGCCAAGCATCGTACGCATCGGAAGGCTACACCTTC.

This clonotype was seen at least ten times. The V and J genes are TRBV29-1 and TRBJ2-3; D is undetermined. The CDR3 sequence is 11 residues long. V was clipped by 8 bases and J by 7 bases, with 13 bases between them. Germline V gives CDR1 SQVTM, CDR2 ANQGSEA. Here the CDR3 DNA reads TGCAGCCAAGAACTGGGGTATACGCAGTATTTT. Translating it yields CSQELGYTQYF.

This clonotype was recorded at least ten times. The V gene is TRBV3-1, the J gene TRBJ2-7; D is undetermined. The CDR3 is made up of 13 amino acids. Germline V gene lookup returns CDR1 LGHDT and CDR2 YNNKEL (reference sequence). V dropped 4 bases and J dropped 3 bases, with 10 bases sitting between them. The CDR3 loop is CASSPSDGYEQYF. In DNA form, the CDR3 reads TGTGCCAGCAGCCCCTCGGACGGCTACGAGCAGTACTTC.

This clonotype occurred many times. The chain employs TRBV5-1 and TRBJ1-1, with a possible D match to TRBD1 (6 bases). The length of the CDR3 is 16 residues. The germline gives CDR1 SGHRS, CDR2 YFSETQ. Trimming took 0 bases from V and 2 from J, leaving 14 bases between them. CDR3 DNA sequence: TGCGCCAGCAGCTTGGCGGGGGGCGGTGGTAACACTGAAGCTTTCTTT. Translation: CASSLAGGGGNTEAFF.

Only a few counts were recorded for this clonotype. The V call is TRBV20-1, the J call TRBJ2-1; D is ambiguous. Germline loops: CDR1 DFQATT, CDR2 SNEGSKA (reference sequence). Trimming removed 6 bases from V and 7 bases from J, with 16 bases in between. The CDR3 has 13 amino acids. Here the CDR3 DNA reads TGCAGTGCGGTGGACGGTTTTTATAATGAGCAGTTCTTC. This encodes CSAVDGFYNEQFF.

To note about this clonotype: A much larger clone lies one base from this, so it may be a read error. This chain uses TRBV27 with TRBJ2-7; TRBD2 agrees at 12 bases. The CDR3 covers 16 residues. Germline CDR1 MNHEY, CDR2 SMNVEV (reference sequence). Germline trimming cut 5 bases from V and 6 bases from J; bases unmatched to any gene: 11. This CDR3 is CASSLLTSGSKSEQYF. In nucleotides, the CDR3 is TGTGCCAGCAGTCTCCTGACTAGCGGGAGTAAAAGCGAGCAGTACTTC.

The chain is built from TRBV15 and TRBJ2-1, with TRBD1 matching over 8 bases. V was pared by 1 base and J by 12 bases, with 8 bases of the junction left unmatched. This CDR3 region has 14 residues. CDR1 LNHNV and CDR2 YYDKDF come from the germline V gene (reference sequence). The CDR3 spells CATSRVADRVGQFF. The CDR3 DNA is TGTGCCACCAGCAGAGTCGCGGACAGGGTAGGGCAGTTCTTC.

This clonotype was found a few times. V and J are TRBV5-1 and TRBJ2-1; D may be TRBD1 (6 bases). CDR1 is SGHRS and CDR2 is YFSETQ in the germline V gene. V was trimmed by 4 bases and J by 4 bases, leaving 12 bases between them. CDR3 length equals 14 residues. CDR3 DNA: TGCGCCAGCAGCATAGCAGGGGTATACAATGAGCAGTTCTTC. Translated, it gives CASSIAGVYNEQFF.

Only a few counts were recorded for this clonotype. DNA for the CDR3: TGTGCCAGCAGTTCACGGACGGGGTTTAATTCACCCCTCCACTTT. Translation: CASSSRTGFNSPLHF. The chain has TRBV28 and TRBJ1-6; the D is unclear. There are 15 residues in the CDR3. Trimming cost V 4 bases and J 6 bases, with 13 bases left between them. Looked up from germline, CDR1 is MDHEN and CDR2 is SYDVKM.

This chain connects TRBV25-1 to TRBJ2-1; possible D gene TRBD1, 7 bases. The CDR3 contains 14 residues. V shed 8 bases and J shed 8 bases, with 19 bases lying between them. Germline CDR1 is MGHDK and CDR2 is SYGVNS. This CDR3 reads CASRGQGVGDEQFF. The CDR3 bases are TGTGCCAGCCGGGGGCAGGGGGTAGGCGATGAGCAGTTCTTC.

This sequence joins TRBV20-1 and TRBJ1-4; tentatively, D is TRBD1 (6 bases). The V end lost 5 bases, the J end lost 3 bases, and 10 bases lay between the germline ends. Germline V gene lookup returns CDR1 DFQATT and CDR2 SNEGSKA (reference sequence). This CDR3 is 13 amino acids long. CDR3 in DNA: TGCAGTGCTGAGAAGGGGGCTAATGAAAAACTGTTTTTT. This translates into CSAEKGANEKLFF.

This clonotype was seen repeatedly, ten times or more. The chain joins TRBV20-1 to TRBJ2-3; a weak D match, TRBD2 (5 bases). Looked up from germline, CDR1 is DFQATT and CDR2 is SNEGSKA (reference sequence). Trimming shortened V by 5 bases and J by 1 base, and 13 bases separated the two germline ends. The length of the CDR3 is 14 residues. The CDR3 is CSADDGLRTDTQYF. DNA for the CDR3: TGCAGTGCTGACGATGGACTTCGCACAGATACGCAGTATTTT.

The J gene is TRBJ2-2, the V gene TRBV5-1, with D possibly matching TRBD2 (5 bases). The germline V gene encodes CDR1 SGHRS and CDR2 YFSETQ. Trimming took 1 base from V and 1 from J, leaving 14 bases between them. This CDR3 has 17 residues. In nucleotides, the CDR3 is TGCGCCAGCAGCTTGTCCGGGGATTCCAAGAACACCGGGGAGCTGTTTTTT. As protein: CASSLSGDSKNTGELFF. Combining the CDR3 with reference TRBV5-1 and TRBJ2-2 gives the whole variable domain KAGVTQTPRYLIKTRGQQVTLSCSPISGHRSVSWYQQTPGQGLQFLFEYFSETQRNKGNFPGRFSGRQFSNSRSEMNVSTLELGDSALYLCASSLSGDSKNTGELFFGEGSRLTVL.

V usage is TRBV2 and J usage is TRBJ1-4, with a possible D match to TRBD1 (6 bases). Germline lookup yields CDR1 SNHLY and CDR2 FYNNEI. Trimming stripped 7 bases from V and 8 bases from J, with 20 bases between. The CDR3 loop spans 15 amino acids. The CDR3 sequence is CASTGGEQGAEKLFF. CDR3 DNA sequence: TGTGCCAGCACCGGGGGTGAACAGGGCGCCGAAAAACTGTTTTTT.

This clonotype was observed many times. V is TRBV2 and J is TRBJ1-1; 7 bases are a match to TRBD1. The length of the CDR3 is 14 residues. Trimming removed 6 bases from V and 0 bases from J; junction bases left unmatched: 4. CDR1 SNHLY and CDR2 FYNNEI come from the germline V gene. DNA for the CDR3: TGTGCCAGCAGCCGGACAGGATTGAACACTGAAGCTTTCTTT. Its protein product is CASSRTGLNTEAFF.

This sequence joins TRBV4-1 and TRBJ1-4, with TRBD1 as a possible D gene (5 bases). Trimming took 1 base from V and 3 from J, leaving 12 bases between them. The CDR3 has 16 amino acids. In germline, CDR1 is MGHRA, CDR2 YSYEKL. CDR3 sequence (DNA): TGCGCCAGCAGCCAAGGTCGGACACGGGCTAATGAAAAACTGTTTTTT. It encodes CASSQGRTRANEKLFF.

This clonotype turned up a few times. The J gene is TRBJ1-2, the V gene TRBV28, with 10 bases matching TRBD1. The V gene's germline CDR1 is MDHEN and CDR2 SYDVKM. This CDR3 contains 16 residues. Unmatched junction bases numbered 10, after V lost 5 bases and J lost 4 bases. The CDR3: CASSPGQGRLSYGYTF. The CDR3 nucleotides are TGTGCCAGCAGTCCGGGACAGGGGAGGTTGAGCTATGGCTACACCTTC.

CDR3 sequence reads: CASSQRDLTTEAFF. DNA for the CDR3: TGCGCCAGCAGCCAAAGGGACCTAACGACTGAAGCTTTCTTT. The genes are TRBV4-1 and TRBJ1-1, with D maybe TRBD1 (5 bases). The CDR3 contains 14 residues. CDR1 is MGHRA, CDR2 YSYEKL, per germline. Trimming stripped 2 bases from V and 5 bases from J, with 12 bases between.

The chain couples TRBV19 to TRBJ1-1; 7 bases are shared with TRBD1. CDR1 LNHDA and CDR2 SQIVND come from the germline V gene (reference sequence). The CDR3 is 13 residues long. Trimming removed 7 bases from V and 5 bases from J; junction bases left unmatched: 7. The CDR3 reads CASTDRVLTEAFF. The CDR3 DNA reads as TGTGCCAGTACCGACAGGGTTCTGACTGAAGCTTTCTTT.

With regard to this clonotype: This could be a read error, since a much larger clone is one nucleotide away. The chain uses TRBV28 and TRBJ1-5, with D possibly being TRBD1 (5 bases). CDR1 is MDHEN, CDR2 SYDVKM, per germline. The CDR3 runs 15 residues. The CDR3 region is CASSFRQIGNQLQHF. The CDR3 nucleotides read TGTGCCAGCAGTTTTCGACAGATTGGAAATCAGCTCCAGCATTTT.

This clonotype was picked up many times. This sequence joins TRBV18 and TRBJ1-1; 9 positions agree with TRBD1. The CDR3 is 13 amino acids. The V gene's germline CDR1 is KGHSH and CDR2 LQKENI. The ends lost 5 bases at V and 7 bases at J; junction bases unmatched: 5. The CDR3 loop is CASSAGTGSEAFF. The CDR3 DNA sequence: TGTGCCAGCTCAGCTGGGACAGGGAGTGAAGCTTTCTTT.